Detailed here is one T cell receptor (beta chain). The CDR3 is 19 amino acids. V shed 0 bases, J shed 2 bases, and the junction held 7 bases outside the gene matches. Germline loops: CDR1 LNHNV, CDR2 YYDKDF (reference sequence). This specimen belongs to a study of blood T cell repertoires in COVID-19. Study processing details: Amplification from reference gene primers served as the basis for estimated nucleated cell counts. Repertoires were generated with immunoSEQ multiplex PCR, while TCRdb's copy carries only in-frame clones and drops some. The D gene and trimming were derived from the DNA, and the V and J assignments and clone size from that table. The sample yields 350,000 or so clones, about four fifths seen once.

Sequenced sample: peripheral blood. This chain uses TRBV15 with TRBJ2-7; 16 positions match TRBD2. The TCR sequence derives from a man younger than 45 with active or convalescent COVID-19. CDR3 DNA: TGTGCCACCAGCAGAGATTGGGGACTAGCGGGAGGGCCCCCCTACGAGCAGTACTTC. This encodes CATSRDWGLAGGPPYEQYF.